One sample yielded the 7 T cell receptor beta chains listed below, sequenced in a study of naive and memory T cell subsets. The beta constant-region primer was an equimolar mix of two oligonucleotides covering TRBC1 and TRBC2. Nested alpha and beta constant-region primers with the SP2 primer drove four PCR rounds on ligated cDNA. TCRdb redid the calling of the UMI-ligation and nested PCR reads with MiXCR, one entry per CDR3 protein. This table holds some 15,000 distinct CDR3 sequences, roughly 8.7% found once. Sample: central memory CD8+ T cells from blood. Receptor source: a human donor in good health.

Worth noting for this clonotype: Since a much larger clone is just one base distant, this may be a read error. Since no conserved phenylalanine or tryptophan closes the CDR3, a read error is the likely cause. The rearrangement links TRBV7-6 to TRBJ1-5; TRBD1 matches at 7 bases. This CDR3 is built from 14 residues. Germline CDR1 SGHVS, CDR2 FNYEAQ. V was clipped by 4 bases and J by 8 bases; unmatched bases: 8. CDR3 nucleotides: TGTGCCAGCAGCTCCCGGGCCGACAGGGAGCCCCAGCATTGT. Protein sequence: CASSSRADREPQHC.

This clonotype was found many times. CDR3 nucleotides: TGTGCCTGGAGTCCTCCGGGACAGGACTACAATGAGCAGTTCTTC. This sequence encodes CAWSPPGQDYNEQFF. The chain links TRBV30 to TRBJ2-1; 8 bases align to TRBD1. The germline V gene encodes CDR1 GTSNPN and CDR2 SVGIG (reference sequence). Trimming took 2 bases from V and 3 from J; bases not matched to a gene: 6. This CDR3 is built from 15 residues. The complete variable domain, with remaining parts taken from reference TRBV30 and TRBJ2-1, reads SQTIHQWPATLVQPVGSPLSLECTVEGTSNPNLYWYRQAAGRGLQLLFYSVGIGQISSEVPQNLSASRPQDRQFILSSKKLLLSDSGFYLCAWSPPGQDYNEQFFGPGTRLTVL.

This clonotype was recorded a few times. V usage is TRBV12-3 or TRBV12-4 and J usage is TRBJ2-7; D is unclear. V was clipped by 6 bases and J by 2 bases, with 11 bases between them. The length of the CDR3 is 13 residues. The CDR3 DNA sequence: TGTGCCAGCAGCCCAGGCAGCACCTACGAGCAGTACTTC. Its translation is CASSPGSTYEQYF.

The CDR3 spells CASSAGTSNQPQHF. CDR3 DNA sequence: TGTGCCAGCAGTGCAGGGACGAGCAATCAGCCCCAGCATTTT. The chain has TRBV12-3 or TRBV12-4 and TRBJ1-5; D possibly corresponds to TRBD1 (5 bases). The CDR3 length is 14 residues. V lost 5 bases and J lost 1, with 9 bases in between.

This chain uses TRBV15 with TRBJ2-7; 9 nucleotides align to TRBD1. Trimming at V came to 1 base and at J to 6 bases, leaving 10 bases not matched to a gene. The CDR3 is made up of 16 amino acids. Germline CDR1 and CDR2: LNHNV and YYDKDF (reference sequence). CDR3 sequence: CATSRGGDRACGEQYF. The CDR3 nucleotides read TGTGCCACCAGCAGAGGTGGGGACAGGGCCTGTGGCGAGCAGTACTTC.

The chain couples TRBV29-1 to TRBJ2-7, with 8 bases lining up with TRBD2. J gave up 6 bases and V 8 bases, and 12 bases lay outside the gene matches. Looked up from germline, CDR1 is SQVTM and CDR2 is ANQGSEA. The CDR3 is made up of 13 amino acids. In DNA, the CDR3 is TGCAGCATTGCTTTGCGGGAGGCGGGCGAGCAGTACTTC. Translation: CSIALREAGEQYF.

At least ten counts were recorded for this clonotype. V is TRBV28 and J is TRBJ1-4; D gene unclear. Trimming removed 6 bases from V and 8 bases from J, with 13 bases in between. Germline loops: CDR1 MDHEN, CDR2 SYDVKM. This CDR3 region has 13 residues. CDR3: CASRPDGPEKLFF. As DNA, the CDR3 is TGTGCCAGCAGACCGGACGGACCCGAAAAACTGTTTTTT.